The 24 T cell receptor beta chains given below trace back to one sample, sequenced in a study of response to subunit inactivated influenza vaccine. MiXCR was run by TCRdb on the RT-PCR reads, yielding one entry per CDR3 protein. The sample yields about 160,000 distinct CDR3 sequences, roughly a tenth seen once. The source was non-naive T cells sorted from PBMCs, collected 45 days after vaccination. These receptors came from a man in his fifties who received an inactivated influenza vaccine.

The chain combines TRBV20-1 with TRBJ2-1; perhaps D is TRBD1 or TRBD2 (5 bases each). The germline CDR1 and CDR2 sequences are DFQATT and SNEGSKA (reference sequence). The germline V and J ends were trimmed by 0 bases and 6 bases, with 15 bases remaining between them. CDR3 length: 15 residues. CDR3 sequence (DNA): TGCAGTGCTAGAGATCGGGGCGTATCGGGCAATGAGCAGTTCTTC. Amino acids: CSARDRGVSGNEQFF.

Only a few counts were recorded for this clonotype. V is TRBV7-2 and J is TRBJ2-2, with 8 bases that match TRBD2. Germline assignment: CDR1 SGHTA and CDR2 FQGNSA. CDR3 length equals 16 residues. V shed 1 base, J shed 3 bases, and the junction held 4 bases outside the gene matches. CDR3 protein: CASSLVPGGYTGELFF. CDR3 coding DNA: TGTGCCAGCAGCTTAGTCCCGGGAGGGTACACCGGGGAGCTGTTTTTT.

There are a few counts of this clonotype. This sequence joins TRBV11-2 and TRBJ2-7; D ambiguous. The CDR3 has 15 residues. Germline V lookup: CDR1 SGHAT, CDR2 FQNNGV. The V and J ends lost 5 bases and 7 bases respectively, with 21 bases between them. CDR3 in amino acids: CASSPTVGSPDEQYF. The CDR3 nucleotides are TGTGCCAGCAGCCCCACGGTCGGTTCTCCGGATGAGCAGTACTTC.

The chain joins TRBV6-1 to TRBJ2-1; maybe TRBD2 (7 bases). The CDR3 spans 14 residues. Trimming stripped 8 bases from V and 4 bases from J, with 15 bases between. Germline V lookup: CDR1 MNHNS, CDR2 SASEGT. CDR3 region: CASALGGAYNEQFF. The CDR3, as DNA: TGTGCCAGCGCCCTTGGGGGGGCATACAATGAGCAGTTCTTC.

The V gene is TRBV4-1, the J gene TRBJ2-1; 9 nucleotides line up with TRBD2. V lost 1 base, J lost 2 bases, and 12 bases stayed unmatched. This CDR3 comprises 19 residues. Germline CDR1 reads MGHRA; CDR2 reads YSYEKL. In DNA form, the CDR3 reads TGCGCCAGCAGCCAAGTCTCCCCTCGGGCTAGCGGGGCCTACAATGAGCAGTTCTTC. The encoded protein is CASSQVSPRASGAYNEQFF.

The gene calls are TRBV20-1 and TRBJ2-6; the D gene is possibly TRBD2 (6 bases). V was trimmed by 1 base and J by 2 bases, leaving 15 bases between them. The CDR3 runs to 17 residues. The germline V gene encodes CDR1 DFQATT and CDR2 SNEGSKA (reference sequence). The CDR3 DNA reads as TGCAGTGCTAGAGGATCTGGGGGGTACCCTGGGGCCAACGTCCTGACTTTC. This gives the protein CSARGSGGYPGANVLTF.

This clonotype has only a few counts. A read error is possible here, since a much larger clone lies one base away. The CDR3 region has the DNA TGTGCCAGCACCCGGGGACAGGGCCTGAACACTGAAGTTTTCTTT. Its protein product is CASTRGQGLNTEVFF. The rearrangement joins TRBV5-6 to TRBJ1-1; 9 bases match TRBD1. This CDR3 is built from 15 residues. Germline CDR1 is SGHDT and CDR2 is YYEEEE. Based on the CDR3 plus reference TRBV5-6 and TRBJ1-1, the full variable domain is DAGVTQSPTHLIKTRGQQVTLRCSPKSGHDTVSWYQQALGQGPQFIFQYYEEEERQRGNFPDRFSGHQFPNYSSELNVNALLLGDSALYLCASTRGQGLNTEVFFGQGTRLTVV.

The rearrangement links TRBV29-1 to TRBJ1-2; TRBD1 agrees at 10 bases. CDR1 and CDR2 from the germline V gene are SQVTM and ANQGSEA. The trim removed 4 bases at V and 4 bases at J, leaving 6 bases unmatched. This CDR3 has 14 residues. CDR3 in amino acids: CSVAETGGIYGYTF. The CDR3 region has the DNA TGCAGCGTTGCTGAGACAGGGGGCATCTATGGCTACACCTTC.

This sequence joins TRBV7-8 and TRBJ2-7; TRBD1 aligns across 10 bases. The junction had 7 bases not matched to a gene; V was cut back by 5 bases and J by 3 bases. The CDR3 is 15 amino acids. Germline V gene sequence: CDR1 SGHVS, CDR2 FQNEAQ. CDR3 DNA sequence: TGTGCCAGCAGCCTGGACAGGGGGACGGGCTACGAGCAGTACTTC. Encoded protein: CASSLDRGTGYEQYF. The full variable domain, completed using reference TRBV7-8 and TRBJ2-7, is GAGVSQSPRYKVAKRGQDVALRCDPISGHVSLFWYQQALGQGPEFLTYFQNEAQLDKSGLPSDRFFAERPEGSVSTLKIQRTQQEDSAVYLCASSLDRGTGYEQYFGPGTRLTVT.

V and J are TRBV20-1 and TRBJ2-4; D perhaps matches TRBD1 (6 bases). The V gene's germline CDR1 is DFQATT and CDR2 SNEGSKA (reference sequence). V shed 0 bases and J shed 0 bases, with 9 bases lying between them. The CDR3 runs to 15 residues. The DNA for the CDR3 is TGCAGTGCTAGAGAGGACAGTCTAGCCAAAAACATTCAGTACTTC. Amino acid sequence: CSAREDSLAKNIQYF.

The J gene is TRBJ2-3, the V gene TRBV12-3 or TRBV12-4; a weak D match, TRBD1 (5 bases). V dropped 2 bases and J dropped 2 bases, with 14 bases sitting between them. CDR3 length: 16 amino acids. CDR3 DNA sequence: TGTGCCAGCAGTTTAACTGCAGGGATAAACACAGATACGCAGTATTTT. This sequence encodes CASSLTAGINTDTQYF.

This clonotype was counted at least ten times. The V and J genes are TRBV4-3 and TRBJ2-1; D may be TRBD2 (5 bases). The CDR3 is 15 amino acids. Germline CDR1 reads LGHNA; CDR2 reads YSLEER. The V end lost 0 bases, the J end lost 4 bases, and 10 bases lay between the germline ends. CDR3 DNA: TGCGCCAGCAGCCAAGATTATCGGGGTTACAATGAGCAGTTCTTC. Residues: CASSQDYRGYNEQFF.

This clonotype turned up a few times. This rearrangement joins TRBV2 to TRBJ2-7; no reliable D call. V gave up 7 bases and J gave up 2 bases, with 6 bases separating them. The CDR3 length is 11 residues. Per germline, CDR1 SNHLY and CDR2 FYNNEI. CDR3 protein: CASTYTYEQYF. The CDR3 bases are TGTGCCAGCACCTACACCTACGAGCAGTACTTC.

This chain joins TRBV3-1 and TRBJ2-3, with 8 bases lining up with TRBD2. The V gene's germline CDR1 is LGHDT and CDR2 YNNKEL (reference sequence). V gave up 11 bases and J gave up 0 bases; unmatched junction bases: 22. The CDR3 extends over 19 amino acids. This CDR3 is CALSSSGATSATSTDTQYF. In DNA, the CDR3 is TGTGCCCTCAGCTCCTCAGGGGCGACTAGCGCAACTAGCACAGATACGCAGTATTTT.

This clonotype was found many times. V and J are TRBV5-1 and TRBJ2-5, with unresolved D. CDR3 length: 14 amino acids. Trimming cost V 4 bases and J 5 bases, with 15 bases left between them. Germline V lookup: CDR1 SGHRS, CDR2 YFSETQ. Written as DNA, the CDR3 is TGCGCCAGCAGCCCACTGACAAACCGGGAGACCCAGTACTTC. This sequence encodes CASSPLTNRETQYF.

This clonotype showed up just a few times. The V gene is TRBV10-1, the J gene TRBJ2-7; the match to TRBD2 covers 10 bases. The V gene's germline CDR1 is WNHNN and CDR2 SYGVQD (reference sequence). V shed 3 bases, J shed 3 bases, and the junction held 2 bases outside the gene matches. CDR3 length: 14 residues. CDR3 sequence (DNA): TGCGCCAGCAGTGATGGGACTAGCGTCTACGAGCAGTACTTC. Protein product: CASSDGTSVYEQYF.

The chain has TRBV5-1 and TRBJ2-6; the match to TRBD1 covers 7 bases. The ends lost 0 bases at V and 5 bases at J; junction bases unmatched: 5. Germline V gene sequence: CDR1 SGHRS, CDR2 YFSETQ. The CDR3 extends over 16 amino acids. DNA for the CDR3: TGCGCCAGCAGCTTGGCCGACAGGGCGTGGGCCAACGTCCTGACTTTC. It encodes CASSLADRAWANVLTF.

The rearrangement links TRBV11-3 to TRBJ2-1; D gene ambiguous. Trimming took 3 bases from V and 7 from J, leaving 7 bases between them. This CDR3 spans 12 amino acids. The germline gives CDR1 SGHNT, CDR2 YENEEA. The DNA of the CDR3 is TGTGCCAGCAGCTTTGGGATGAATGAGCAGTTCTTC. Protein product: CASSFGMNEQFF.

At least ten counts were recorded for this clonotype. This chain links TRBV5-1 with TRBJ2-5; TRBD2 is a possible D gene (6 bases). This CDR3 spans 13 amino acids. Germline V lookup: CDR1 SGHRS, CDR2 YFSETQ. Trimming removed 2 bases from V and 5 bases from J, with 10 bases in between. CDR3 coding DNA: TGCGCCAGCAGCTTTGGAGGGAGGGAGACCCAGTACTTC. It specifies CASSFGGRETQYF. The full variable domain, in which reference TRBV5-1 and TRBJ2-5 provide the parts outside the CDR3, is KAGVTQTPRYLIKTRGQQVTLSCSPISGHRSVSWYQQTPGQGLQFLFEYFSETQRNKGNFPGRFSGRQFSNSRSEMNVSTLELGDSALYLCASSFGGRETQYFGPGTRLLVL.

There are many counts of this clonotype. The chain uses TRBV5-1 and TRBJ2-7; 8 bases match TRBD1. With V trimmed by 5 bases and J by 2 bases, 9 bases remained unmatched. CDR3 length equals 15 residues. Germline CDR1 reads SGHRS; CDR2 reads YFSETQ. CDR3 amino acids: CASRYLGTGTYEQYF. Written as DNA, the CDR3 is TGCGCCAGCAGATACCTCGGGACAGGAACCTACGAGCAGTACTTC.

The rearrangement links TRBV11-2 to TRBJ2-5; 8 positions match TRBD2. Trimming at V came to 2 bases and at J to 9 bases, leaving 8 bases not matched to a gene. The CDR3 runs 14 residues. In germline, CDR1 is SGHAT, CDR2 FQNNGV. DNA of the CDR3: TGTGCCAGCAGCTTACCAGCGGGGGCCACGGCCCAGTACTTC. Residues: CASSLPAGATAQYF. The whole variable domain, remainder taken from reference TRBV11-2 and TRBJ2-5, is EAGVAQSPRYKIIEKRQSVAFWCNPISGHATLYWYQQILGQGPKLLIQFQNNGVVDDSQLPKDRFSAERLKGVDSTLKIQPAKLEDSAVYLCASSLPAGATAQYFGPGTRLLVL.

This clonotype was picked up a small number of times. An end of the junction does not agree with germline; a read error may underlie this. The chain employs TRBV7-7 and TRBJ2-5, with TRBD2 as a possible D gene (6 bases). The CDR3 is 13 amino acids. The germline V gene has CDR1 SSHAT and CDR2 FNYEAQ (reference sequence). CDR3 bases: TGTGCTAGCAGCTCCGGGACTCAGGGGACCCAGTACTTC. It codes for CASSSGTQGTQYF.

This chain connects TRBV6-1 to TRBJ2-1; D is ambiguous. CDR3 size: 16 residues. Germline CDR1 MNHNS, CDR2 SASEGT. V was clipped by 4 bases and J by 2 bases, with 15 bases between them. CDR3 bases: TGTGCCAGCAGTGCCTTTCGGGTAAACCCCTACAATGAGCAGTTCTTC. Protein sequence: CASSAFRVNPYNEQFF.

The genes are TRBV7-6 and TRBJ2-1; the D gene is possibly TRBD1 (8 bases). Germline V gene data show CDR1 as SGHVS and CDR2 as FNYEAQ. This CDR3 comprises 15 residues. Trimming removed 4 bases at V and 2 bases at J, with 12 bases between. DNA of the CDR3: TGTGCCAGCAGCTACACAGGGGGGGCCTACAATGAGCAGTTCTTC. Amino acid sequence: CASSYTGGAYNEQFF.